The 5 T cell receptor beta chains given below trace back to one sample, sequenced in a study of blood T cells in healthy people across ages. Primed by a sample-barcoded 5' primer and a J-beta primer mix, a second PCR proceeded for 7 to 11 cycles. TCRdb analysed the 5' RACE reads with MiXCR anew, one entry per CDR3 protein. The profile covers 730,000 or so distinct CDR3 sequences, with roughly 45% appearing a single time and less than 25% taken by the ten largest. Sequencing used blood. Every receptor here comes from a woman aged 55-70 years in good health.

V usage is TRBV6-1 and J usage is TRBJ2-7, with TRBD2 as a possible D gene (6 bases). V was trimmed by 2 bases and J by 7 bases, leaving 18 bases between them. This CDR3 has 15 residues. The germline V gene has CDR1 MNHNS and CDR2 SASEGT. The CDR3 DNA reads TGTGCCAGCAGTGAATTGATGGCCTTAGGAGGGGAGCAGTACTTC. Translated, it gives CASSELMALGGEQYF.

The V gene is TRBV20-1, the J gene TRBJ2-5; 7 bases match TRBD2. The CDR3 covers 14 residues. J lost 1 base, V lost 6 bases, and 8 bases had no gene match. Germline V gives CDR1 DFQATT, CDR2 SNEGSKA (reference sequence). CDR3 sequence: CSAKLSGGQETQYF. As DNA, the CDR3 is TGCAGTGCCAAACTCTCGGGGGGCCAAGAGACCCAGTACTTC.

This rearrangement joins TRBV5-1 to TRBJ1-5, with 10 bases fitting TRBD1. V shed 4 bases, J shed 3 bases, and the junction held 7 bases outside the gene matches. Looked up from germline, CDR1 is SGHRS and CDR2 is YFSETQ. The CDR3 has 16 residues. The CDR3 loop is CASSDGTGAPNQPQHF. The CDR3 bases are TGCGCCAGCAGCGACGGGACAGGGGCCCCCAATCAGCCCCAGCATTTT.

Only a few counts were recorded for this clonotype. This sequence joins TRBV20-1 and TRBJ2-3; 7 nucleotides agree with TRBD2. Losses at the gene ends were 6 bases for V and 0 bases for J; bases not matched to a gene: 9. The CDR3 length is 15 residues. Germline CDR1 is DFQATT and CDR2 is SNEGSKA (reference sequence). The CDR3 loop is CSASRGVTSTDTQYF. The CDR3 DNA reads as TGCAGTGCCAGCCGGGGGGTTACTAGCACAGATACGCAGTATTTT.

This clonotype has a handful of counts. This chain's CDR3 is CSTRDSYEQYF. The CDR3 coding sequence is TGCAGCACCAGGGACAGCTACGAGCAGTACTTC. The chain joins TRBV29-1 to TRBJ2-7; TRBD1 matches 7 bases. Germline-derived CDR1 and CDR2 are SQVTM and ANQGSEA. This CDR3 has 11 residues. V shed 8 bases and J 3 bases; nucleotides not matched to a gene: 4.